This note documents a single T cell receptor (beta chain) sequence. The CDR3 loop spans 17 amino acids. The germline V gene encodes CDR1 SNHLY and CDR2 FYNNEI. Trimming stripped 6 bases from V and 8 bases from J, with 28 bases between. Likely unrecorded immune exposures existed in these nominally healthy donors. PCR was performed using 60 Vbeta and 13 Jbeta primers. Clones were read by immunoSEQ multiplex PCR, and TCRdb kept only the in-frame ones, dropping some. The sample lists 150,000 or so clones; roughly 82% were seen once. These data belong to a study of cytomegalovirus exposure and HLA in healthy donors. Turning to the study itself: Inside one of the first data releases sat about 85 million unique TCRs taken from HLA-typed donors.

This TCR derives from a man aged 18-30 years in good health and CMV-seropositive. The chain couples TRBV2 to TRBJ1-2, with D tentatively TRBD1 (5 bases). Sequencing was performed on PBMCs. The CDR3, as DNA: TGTGCCAGCAGGCCCAGGGTTATGGGCCTTACGTATAGGGGCTACACCTTC. Protein sequence: CASRPRVMGLTYRGYTF.